These T cell receptor beta chains were read from a single sample in a study of blood T cell repertoires in COVID-19. Measured with immunoSEQ multiplex PCR; TCRdb has only the in-frame clones, and not every one. The sample carries 200,000 to 300,000 clones, roughly 76% recorded once. Sample: peripheral blood. All receptors derive from a woman older than 75 with COVID-19, enrolled during active disease. Both conserved end residues are part of each CDR3. The order of the fields is V gene, D gene, CDR3 protein. D genes are given only for firm matches.

>TRBV4-3|TRBD2
CASSPEAGGTDTQYF
>TRBV7-6|TRBD1
CASSFRDRVSETQYF
>TRBV7-9|NA
CASSSGDPNSPLHF
>TRBV5-1|TRBD2
CASSLLSGGPQETQYF
>TRBV6-6|NA
CASSSPGTSGTDTQYF
>TRBV5-4|NA
CASSLDWEGTEAFF
>TRBV6-2/TRBV6-3|NA
CASSYPGWYEQYF
>TRBV29-1|TRBD1
CSARETGAIGAFF
>TRBV27|NA
CASSWTEGTEAFF
>TRBV7-8|NA
CASSLGGLADRTVNEQFF
>TRBV18|TRBD2
CASSPGLAGVETQYF
>TRBV28|TRBD1
CASSSSGQSNYGYTF
>TRBV7-9|NA
CASSLAEGRNSYEQYF
>TRBV5-1|NA
CASSFGDIYNEQFF
>TRBV20-1|NA
CSAIGNEQYF
>TRBV11-2|TRBD1
CASSWDSLASGYTF
>TRBV12-3/TRBV12-4|NA
CASSLTGEQYF
>TRBV7-9|NA
CASSLTGVQETQYF
>TRBV5-4|TRBD1
CAANRGQVQETQYF
>TRBV19|TRBD1
CASSIGDRSPETQYF
>TRBV27|TRBD1
CASGPVGTGFHGYTF
>TRBV7-6|NA
CATSLGVGWNSPLHF
>TRBV5-4|TRBD1
CASSVGQGVLFF
>TRBV10-1|NA
CASSESTAKETQYF